Each of the 2 T cell receptor beta chains below was sequenced from the same sample in a study of blood T cell repertoires in COVID-19. The table came from immunoSEQ multiplex PCR; TCRdb's copy has only in-frame clones and leaves some out. Of about 220,000 clones listed, 80% to 85% are singletons. Sequences were obtained from peripheral blood. These receptors were taken from a woman aged 55 to 70 with acute or convalescent COVID-19.

This clone has only a few counts. The germline gene is not matched at one end of the junction; a read error may be the cause. V gene TRBV18 combines with J gene TRBJ1-1; maybe TRBD1 (6 bases). Germline V CDR1 and CDR2: KGHSH, LQKENI. This CDR3 is 13 amino acids long. The CDR3 loop reads CASSPHRDTEAFF. As DNA, the CDR3 is TGTGCCAGCTCGCCACACAGGGATACTGAAGCTTTCTTT.

This clone was seen just once. V gene TRBV7-3 combines with J gene TRBJ2-2; 13 bases agree with TRBD2. CDR1 and CDR2 (germline): SGHTA, FQGTGA. This CDR3 is built from 15 residues. J was trimmed by 7 bases and V by 6 bases; bases with no gene match: 5. CDR3: CASRSGTSGVGELFF. CDR3 bases: TGTGCCAGCAGGTCCGGGACTAGCGGGGTCGGGGAGCTGTTTTTT.